This T cell receptor (beta chain) was identified in a study of cytomegalovirus exposure and HLA in healthy donors. Per germline, CDR1 SGDLS and CDR2 YYNGEE. The CDR3 has 16 amino acids. Trimming cost V 0 bases and J 4 bases; bases outside gene matches: 6. To note about this clone: No antigen is known for it.

Amplification used 60 Vbeta primers and 13 Jbeta primers. Repertoires were generated with immunoSEQ multiplex PCR, while TCRdb's copy carries only in-frame clones and drops some. The data show approximately 190,000 clones, approximately 85% seen once. Study-level findings and limits: Confirmation was obtained in vitro that a few CMV-associated chains are specific for CMV antigens. In a later analysis, donors in an Asian-associated ancestry cluster reportedly had fewer N-insertions in productive TCRs than the cohort mean. The authors later linked a missense DCLRE1C variant to TCR beta V- and J-gene trimming. In a later analysis, common viral pathogens appeared linked to several of the most significant clusters.

The specimen was PBMCs. The rearrangement uses TRBV9 and TRBJ2-3; 9 bases line up with TRBD2. This receptor was obtained from a woman aged 18-35 years in good health and CMV-seronegative. This CDR3 reads CASSVAAGGGSDTQYF. CDR3 nucleotides: TGTGCCAGCAGCGTAGCGGCGGGAGGGGGCTCAGATACGCAGTATTTT.